The clone carrying this TCR beta chain has only a few counts. The antigen is undetermined. The data were taken from a study of T-cell reconstitution after alpha-beta-depleted transplantation in children. Study-level points and caveats: Fresh T-cell production supplied most of the T-cell counts and diversity seen one year after transplant.

Unique molecular identifiers were incorporated into the prepared TCRbeta library. Via MiXCR, TCRdb re-called the PCR reads, giving one row per CDR3 protein. The sample consists of approximately 290,000 distinct CDR3 sequences, around 10% of them appearing once. Sequenced material: peripheral blood, taken 180 days after TCRalphabeta/CD19-depleted stem cell transplant. This clonotype was obtained from a male patient under 10 years old who had a stem cell transplant for chronic granulomatous disease, so the T cells may come from the graft donor.

In DNA, the CDR3 is TGCGCCAGCAGCGAAGGATCCTACGGGGGCTACACCTTC. This translates into CASSEGSYGGYTF. The chain combines TRBV5-1 with TRBJ1-2; D not certain. V was pared by 4 bases and J by 8 bases, with 15 bases between. CDR3 length equals 13 residues. In germline, CDR1 is SGHRS, CDR2 YFSETQ.